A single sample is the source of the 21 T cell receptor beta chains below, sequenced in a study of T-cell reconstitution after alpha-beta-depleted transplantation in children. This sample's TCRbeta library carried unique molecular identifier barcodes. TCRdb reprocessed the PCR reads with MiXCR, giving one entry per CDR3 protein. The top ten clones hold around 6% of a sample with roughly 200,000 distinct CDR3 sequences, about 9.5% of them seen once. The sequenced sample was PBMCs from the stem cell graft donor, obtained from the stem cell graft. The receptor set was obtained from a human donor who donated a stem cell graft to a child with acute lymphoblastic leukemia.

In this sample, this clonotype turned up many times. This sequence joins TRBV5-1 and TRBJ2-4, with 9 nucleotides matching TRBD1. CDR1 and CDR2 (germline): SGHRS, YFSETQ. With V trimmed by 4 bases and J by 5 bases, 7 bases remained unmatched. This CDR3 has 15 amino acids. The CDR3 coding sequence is TGCGCCAGCAGCGCGACAGGGGGTGGCCAAAACATTCAGTACTTC. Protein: CASSATGGGQNIQYF.

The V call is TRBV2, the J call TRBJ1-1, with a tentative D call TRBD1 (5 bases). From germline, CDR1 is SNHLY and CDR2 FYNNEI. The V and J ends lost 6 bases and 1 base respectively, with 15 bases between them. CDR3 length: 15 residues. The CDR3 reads CASRGSTATNTEAFF. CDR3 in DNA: TGTGCCAGCAGAGGATCGACAGCTACGAACACTGAAGCTTTCTTT.

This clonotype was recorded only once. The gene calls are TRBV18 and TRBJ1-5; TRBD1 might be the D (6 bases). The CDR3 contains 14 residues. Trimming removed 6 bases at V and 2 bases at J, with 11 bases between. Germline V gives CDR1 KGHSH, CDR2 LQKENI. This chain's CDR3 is CASSVGAGNQPQHF. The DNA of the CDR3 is TGTGCCAGCTCCGTGGGGGCTGGCAATCAGCCCCAGCATTTT.

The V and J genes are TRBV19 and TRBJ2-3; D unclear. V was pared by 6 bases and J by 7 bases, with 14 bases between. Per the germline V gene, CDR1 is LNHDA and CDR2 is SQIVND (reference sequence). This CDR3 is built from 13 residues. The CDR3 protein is CASRASSENTQYF. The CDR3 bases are TGTGCCAGTAGGGCCTCGTCTGAAAATACGCAGTATTTT.

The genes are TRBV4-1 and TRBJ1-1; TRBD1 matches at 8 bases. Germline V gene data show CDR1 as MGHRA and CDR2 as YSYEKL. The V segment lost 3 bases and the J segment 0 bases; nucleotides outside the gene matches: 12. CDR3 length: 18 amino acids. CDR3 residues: CASSQYGDRSSMNTEAFF. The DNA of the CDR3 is TGCGCCAGCAGCCAGTACGGGGACAGGAGCAGTATGAACACTGAAGCTTTCTTT.

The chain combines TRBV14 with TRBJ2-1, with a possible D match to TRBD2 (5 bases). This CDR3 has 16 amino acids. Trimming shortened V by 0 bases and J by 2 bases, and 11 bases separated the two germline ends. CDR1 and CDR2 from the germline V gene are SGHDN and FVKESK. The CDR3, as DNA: TGTGCCAGCAGCCAAGATTACCGGGGAGCCTACAATGAGCAGTTCTTC. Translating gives CASSQDYRGAYNEQFF.

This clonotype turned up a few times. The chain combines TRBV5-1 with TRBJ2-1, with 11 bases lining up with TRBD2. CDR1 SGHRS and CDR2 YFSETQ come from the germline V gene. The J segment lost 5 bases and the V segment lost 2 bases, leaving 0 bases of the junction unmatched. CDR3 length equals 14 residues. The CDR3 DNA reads TGCGCCAGCAGCTTTAGCGGGGGGGACAATGAGCAGTTCTTC. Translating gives CASSFSGGDNEQFF. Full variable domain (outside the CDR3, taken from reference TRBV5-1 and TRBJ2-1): KAGVTQTPRYLIKTRGQQVTLSCSPISGHRSVSWYQQTPGQGLQFLFEYFSETQRNKGNFPGRFSGRQFSNSRSEMNVSTLELGDSALYLCASSFSGGDNEQFFGPGTRLTVL.

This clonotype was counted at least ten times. The CDR3, as DNA: TGCAGCGTTGAGCGACAGGGGACAGATACGCAGTATTTT. Translation gives CSVERQGTDTQYF. This chain connects TRBV29-1 to TRBJ2-3, with 8 bases that match TRBD1. After removal of 3 bases from V and 3 bases from J, the junction contained 2 bases not matched to a gene. Germline-derived CDR1 and CDR2 are SQVTM and ANQGSEA. The length of the CDR3 is 13 residues.

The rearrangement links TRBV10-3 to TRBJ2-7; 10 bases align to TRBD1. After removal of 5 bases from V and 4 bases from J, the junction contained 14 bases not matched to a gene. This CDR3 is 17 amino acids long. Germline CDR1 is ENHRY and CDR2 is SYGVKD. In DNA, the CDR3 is TGTGCCATCAGTCCGGACACCGGGACAGGGGAGTGGTACGAGCAGTACTTC. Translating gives CAISPDTGTGEWYEQYF.

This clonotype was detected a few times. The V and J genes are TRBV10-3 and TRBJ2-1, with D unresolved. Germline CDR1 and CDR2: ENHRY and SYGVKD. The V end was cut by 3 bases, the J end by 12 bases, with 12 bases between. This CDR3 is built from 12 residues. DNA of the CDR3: TGTGCCATCAGTGAATCAGTGCTGCGGCAGTTCTTC. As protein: CAISESVLRQFF.

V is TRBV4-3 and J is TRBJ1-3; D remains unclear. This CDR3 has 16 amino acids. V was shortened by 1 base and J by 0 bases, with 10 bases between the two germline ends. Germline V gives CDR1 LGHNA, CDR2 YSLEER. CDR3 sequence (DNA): TGCGCCAGCAGCCAAGCCGGGTCCACCTCTGGAAACACCATATATTTT. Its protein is CASSQAGSTSGNTIYF.

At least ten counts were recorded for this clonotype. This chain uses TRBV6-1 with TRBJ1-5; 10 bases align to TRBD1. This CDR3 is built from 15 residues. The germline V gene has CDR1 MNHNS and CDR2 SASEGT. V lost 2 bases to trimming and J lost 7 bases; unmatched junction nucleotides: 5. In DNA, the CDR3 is TGTGCCAGCAGTGAATGGACAGGGGGAGGGCAGCCCCAGCATTTT. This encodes CASSEWTGGGQPQHF.

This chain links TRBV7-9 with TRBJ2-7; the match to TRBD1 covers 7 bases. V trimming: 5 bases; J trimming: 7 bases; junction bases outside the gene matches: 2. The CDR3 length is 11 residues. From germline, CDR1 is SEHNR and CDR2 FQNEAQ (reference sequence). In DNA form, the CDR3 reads TGTGCCAGCAGCCCGACAGGGGAGCAGTACTTC. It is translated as CASSPTGEQYF.

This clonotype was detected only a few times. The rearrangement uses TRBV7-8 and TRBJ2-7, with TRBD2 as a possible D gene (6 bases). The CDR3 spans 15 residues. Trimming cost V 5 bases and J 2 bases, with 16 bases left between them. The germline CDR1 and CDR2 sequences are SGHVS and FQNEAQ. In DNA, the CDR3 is TGTGCCAGCAGCCCAACCGGACTATTCACCTACGAGCAGTACTTC. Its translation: CASSPTGLFTYEQYF.

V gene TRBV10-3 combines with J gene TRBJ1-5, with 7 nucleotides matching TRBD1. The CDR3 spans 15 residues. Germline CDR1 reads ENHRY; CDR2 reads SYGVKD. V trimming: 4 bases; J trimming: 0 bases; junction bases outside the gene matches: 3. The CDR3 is CAISAEGASNQPQHF. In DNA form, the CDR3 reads TGTGCCATCAGTGCGGAGGGGGCTAGCAATCAGCCCCAGCATTTT.

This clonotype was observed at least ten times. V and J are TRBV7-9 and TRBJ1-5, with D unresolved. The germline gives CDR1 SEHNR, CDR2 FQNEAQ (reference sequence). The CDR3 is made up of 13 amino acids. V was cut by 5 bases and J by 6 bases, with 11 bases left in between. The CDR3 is CASSPDGVQPQHF. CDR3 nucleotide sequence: TGTGCCAGCAGCCCAGACGGGGTTCAGCCCCAGCATTTT.

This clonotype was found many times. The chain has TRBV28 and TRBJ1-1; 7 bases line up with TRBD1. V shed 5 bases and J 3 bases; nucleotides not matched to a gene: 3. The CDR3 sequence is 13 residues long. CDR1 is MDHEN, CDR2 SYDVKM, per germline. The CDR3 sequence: CASSGRGDTEAFF. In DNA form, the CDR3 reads TGTGCCAGCAGTGGCAGGGGGGACACTGAAGCTTTCTTT.

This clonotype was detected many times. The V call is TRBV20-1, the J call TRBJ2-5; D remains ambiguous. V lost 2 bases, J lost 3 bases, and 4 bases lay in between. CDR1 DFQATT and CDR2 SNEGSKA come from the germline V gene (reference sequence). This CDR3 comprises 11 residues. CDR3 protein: CSARPEETQYF. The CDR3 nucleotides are TGCAGTGCTAGACCAGAAGAGACCCAGTACTTC.

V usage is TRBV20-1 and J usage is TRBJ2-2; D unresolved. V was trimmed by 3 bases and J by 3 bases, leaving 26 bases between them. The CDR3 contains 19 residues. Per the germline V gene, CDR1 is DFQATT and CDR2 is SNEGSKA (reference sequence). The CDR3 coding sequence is TGCAGTGCTAGGACCCGTTTGGGTTCGTCATCGGTGTACACCGGGGAGCTGTTTTTT. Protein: CSARTRLGSSSVYTGELFF.

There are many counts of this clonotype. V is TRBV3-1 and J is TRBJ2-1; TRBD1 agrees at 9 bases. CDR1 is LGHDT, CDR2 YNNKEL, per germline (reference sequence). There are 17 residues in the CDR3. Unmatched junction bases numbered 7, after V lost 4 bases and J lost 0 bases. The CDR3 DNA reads TGTGCCAGCAGCCTGGGACAGGGAGGGACCTCCTACAATGAGCAGTTCTTC. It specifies CASSLGQGGTSYNEQFF.

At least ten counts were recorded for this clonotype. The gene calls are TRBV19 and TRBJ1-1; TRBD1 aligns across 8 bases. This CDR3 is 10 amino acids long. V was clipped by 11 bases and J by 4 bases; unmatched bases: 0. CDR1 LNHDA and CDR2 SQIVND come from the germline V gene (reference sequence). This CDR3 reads CAGTGTEAFF. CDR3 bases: TGTGCCGGGACAGGCACTGAAGCTTTCTTT.